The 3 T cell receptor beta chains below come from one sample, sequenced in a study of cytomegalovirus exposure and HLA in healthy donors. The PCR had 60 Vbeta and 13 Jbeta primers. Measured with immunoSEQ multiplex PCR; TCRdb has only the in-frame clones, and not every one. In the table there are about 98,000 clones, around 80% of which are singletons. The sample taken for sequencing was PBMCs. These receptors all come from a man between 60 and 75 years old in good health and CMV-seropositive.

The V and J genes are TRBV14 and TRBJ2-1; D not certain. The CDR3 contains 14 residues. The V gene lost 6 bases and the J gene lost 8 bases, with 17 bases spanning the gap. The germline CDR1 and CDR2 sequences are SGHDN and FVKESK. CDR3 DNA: TGTGCCAGCAGTCCTACCCCTCGACTGGATGAGCAGTTCTTC. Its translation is CASSPTPRLDEQFF.

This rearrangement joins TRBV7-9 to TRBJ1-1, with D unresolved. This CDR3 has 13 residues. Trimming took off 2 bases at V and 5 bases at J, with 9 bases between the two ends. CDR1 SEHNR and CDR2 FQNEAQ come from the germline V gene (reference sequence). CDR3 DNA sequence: TGTGCCAGCAGCTTAAGTGGAGGTACTGAAGCTTTCTTT. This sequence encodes CASSLSGGTEAFF.

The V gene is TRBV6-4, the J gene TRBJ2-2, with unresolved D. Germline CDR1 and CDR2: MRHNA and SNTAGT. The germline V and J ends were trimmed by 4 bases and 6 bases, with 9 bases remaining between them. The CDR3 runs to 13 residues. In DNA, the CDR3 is TGTGCCAGCAGTGCGTTAGTCGCCGGGGAGCTGTTTTTT. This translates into CASSALVAGELFF.